The 25 T cell receptor beta chains in this list originate from one sample, sequenced in a study of beta chain features in type 1 diabetes (dated by TCRdb to the late 2010s). The protocol used for the library was the immunoSEQ multiplex PCR assay. The entire amount of isolated RNA was reverse transcribed using the High Capacity cDNA Reverse Transcription Kit, so the sequenced TCRB transcripts were expressed ones. TCRdb obtained this table from immuneACCESS and retained in-frame rearrangements with V and J assigned. These tables miss some clones; where compared with another copy, unresolved V genes account for less than half of the shortfall, and the remainder is unexplained. The sample table shows under 250,000 clones, and around 26% are seen once. The ten biggest clones cover approximately 4% of the sample. The sequenced material came from central memory CD4+ T cells from blood. These receptors were taken from a man aged 25-40 years in good health.

Regarding this clone: This sample also contains other DNA sequences that code for the same CDR3. The chain recombines TRBV30 with TRBJ1-5, with D hard to call. V gave up 0 bases and J gave up 2 bases, with 5 bases separating them. CDR3 length equals 13 residues. Germline V gene data show CDR1 as GTSNPN and CDR2 as SVGIG (reference sequence). This CDR3 reads CAWSVQGNQPQHF. The DNA of the CDR3 is TGTGCCTGGAGTGTGCAGGGCAATCAGCCCCAGCATTTT.

This clone came up a few times. This rearrangement joins TRBV6-5 to TRBJ2-6; TRBD1 matches at 7 bases. The CDR3 extends over 15 amino acids. Germline V gene sequence: CDR1 MNHEY, CDR2 SVGAGI. J gave up 0 bases and V 4 bases, and 0 bases lay outside the gene matches. The CDR3 DNA is TGTGCCAGCAGTTGGGACAGCTCTGGGGCCAACGTCCTGACTTTC. Translated, it gives CASSWDSSGANVLTF.

This clone has more than one count but fewer than ten. A single base separates this from a much larger clone, so it may be a read error. CDR3 sequence: CAWSGGRGTYEQYF. The CDR3 DNA reads TGTGCCTGGAGTGGGGGCAGGGGTACCTACGAGCAGTACTTC. The rearrangement uses TRBV30 and TRBJ2-7; tentatively, D is TRBD1 (6 bases). CDR1 is GTSNPN, CDR2 SVGIG, per germline (reference sequence). The V and J ends lost 1 base and 2 bases respectively, with 12 bases between them. The CDR3 runs to 14 residues.

The chain uses TRBV15 and TRBJ2-7; 9 nucleotides align to TRBD2. CDR1 is LNHNV and CDR2 is YYDKDF in the germline V gene (reference sequence). The J segment lost 2 bases and the V segment lost 4 bases, leaving 6 bases of the junction unmatched. The CDR3 totals 15 residues. The CDR3 DNA follows: TGTGCCACCAGCACGAAACCTAGCGGGACCTACGAGCAGTACTTC. Translation: CATSTKPSGTYEQYF.

A few counts support this clone. The rearrangement uses TRBV5-1 and TRBJ2-7; possible D gene TRBD1, 6 bases. The CDR3 has 14 residues. V lost 0 bases to trimming and J lost 4 bases, with 11 bases between them. CDR1 is SGHRS and CDR2 is YFSETQ in the germline V gene. CDR3 sequence: CASSLGQVLYEQYF. CDR3 DNA: TGCGCCAGCAGCTTGGGACAGGTCCTATACGAGCAGTACTTC.

The chain combines TRBV5-6 with TRBJ2-1; 8 bases agree with TRBD2. This CDR3 region has 14 residues. Per germline, CDR1 SGHDT and CDR2 YYEEEE. V was pared by 4 bases and J by 5 bases, with 5 bases of the junction left unmatched. The DNA of the CDR3 is TGTGCCAGCAGCCCCGGGACTAGGGACAATGAGCAGTTCTTC. Translation: CASSPGTRDNEQFF.

There are a few counts of this clone. V usage is TRBV5-1 and J usage is TRBJ1-4; D is undetermined. The CDR3 contains 14 residues. V was shortened by 5 bases and J by 8 bases, with 16 bases between the two germline ends. Germline-derived CDR1 and CDR2 are SGHRS and YFSETQ. Written as DNA, the CDR3 is TGCGCCAGCAGTGACGGCGGAACTAGGGAAAAACTGTTTTTT. This translates into CASSDGGTREKLFF.

This clone was seen repeatedly, ten times or more. This rearrangement joins TRBV7-9 to TRBJ2-1, with D possibly matching TRBD2 (6 bases). Deletions cut 4 bases from V and 9 bases from J, with 13 bases between. Germline V gene data show CDR1 as SEHNR and CDR2 as FQNEAQ (reference sequence). The CDR3 spans 13 residues. CDR3 loop: CASSSLAFGEQFF. Written as DNA, the CDR3 is TGTGCCAGCAGCTCGCTAGCGTTCGGTGAGCAGTTCTTC.

This clone was recorded a few times. The CDR3 protein is CASSFGTSGIEETQYF. DNA of the CDR3: TGCGCCAGCAGCTTCGGGACTAGCGGAATTGAAGAGACCCAGTACTTC. This chain uses TRBV5-1 with TRBJ2-5, with 11 bases matching TRBD2. The CDR3 sequence is 16 residues long. CDR1 and CDR2 (germline): SGHRS, YFSETQ. V lost 2 bases, J lost 3 bases, and 6 bases stayed unmatched.

This chain joins TRBV27 and TRBJ1-4; no firm D call. Trimming left V 0 bases short and J 3 bases short, with 14 bases between. The CDR3 is 17 residues long. From germline, CDR1 is MNHEY and CDR2 SMNVEV (reference sequence). The CDR3 coding sequence is TGTGCCAGCAGTTTATCGGACCCGGGAGCCTCTAATGAAAAACTGTTTTTT. It translates to CASSLSDPGASNEKLFF.

This chain connects TRBV7-9 to TRBJ2-3; D not resolved. This CDR3 has 14 residues. With 7 bases removed from V and 0 bases from J, the gap between germline ends came to 11 bases. Looked up from germline, CDR1 is SEHNR and CDR2 is FQNEAQ (reference sequence). Written as DNA, the CDR3 is TGTGCCAGCACCGACGGGTGGAGCACAGATACGCAGTATTTT. Translated: CASTDGWSTDTQYF.

The chain has TRBV7-9 and TRBJ2-5, with D unclear. Trimming took off 1 base at V and 5 bases at J, with 5 bases between the two ends. This CDR3 is 12 amino acids long. The V gene's germline CDR1 is SEHNR and CDR2 FQNEAQ (reference sequence). The CDR3 sequence is CASSLVTETQYF. The DNA for the CDR3 is TGTGCCAGCAGCTTAGTTACGGAGACCCAGTACTTC.

The table lists this clone with a few counts. The chain uses TRBV15 and TRBJ2-7; TRBD1 or TRBD2 may be the D gene (6 bases each). Trimming took off 1 base at V and 1 base at J, with 11 bases between the two ends. The CDR3 consists of 15 residues. Germline CDR1 and CDR2: LNHNV and YYDKDF (reference sequence). The chain's CDR3 is CATSRARGDSYEQYF. CDR3 nucleotides: TGTGCCACCAGCAGAGCTAGGGGGGATTCCTACGAGCAGTACTTC.

The chain joins TRBV7-6 to TRBJ2-2; D gene uncertain. Per the germline V gene, CDR1 is SGHVS and CDR2 is FNYEAQ. The CDR3 sequence is 15 residues long. Trimming stripped 5 bases from V and 5 bases from J, with 15 bases between. The CDR3 loop is CASSAEPRRTGELFF. The CDR3 DNA sequence: TGTGCCAGCAGCGCTGAACCGCGTAGGACCGGGGAGCTGTTTTTT.

The chain uses TRBV7-6 and TRBJ2-1, with 8 bases that match TRBD2. Unmatched junction bases numbered 4, after V lost 6 bases and J lost 6 bases. Germline V gene sequence: CDR1 SGHVS, CDR2 FNYEAQ. The CDR3 has 13 residues. The CDR3, as DNA: TGTGCCAGCAGTTGGACTAGCAGCAATGAGCAGTTCTTC. This translates into CASSWTSSNEQFF.

This clone was counted at least ten times. V gene TRBV4-3 combines with J gene TRBJ2-3; no reliable D call. V gave up 0 bases and J gave up 8 bases, with 9 bases separating them. CDR1 and CDR2 (germline): LGHNA, YSLEER. This CDR3 has 13 residues. The DNA for the CDR3 is TGCGCCAGCAGCCAAGAAGGGAAAGGTACGCAGTATTTT. It translates to CASSQEGKGTQYF.

This clone was detected a few times. The chain employs TRBV27 and TRBJ1-2; D gene unclear. V lost 5 bases and J 2 bases, leaving 3 bases between the germline ends. The CDR3 covers 11 residues. Per germline, CDR1 MNHEY and CDR2 SMNVEV (reference sequence). The CDR3 sequence is CASSENYGYTF. CDR3 DNA: TGTGCCAGCAGTGAAAACTATGGCTACACCTTC.

V usage is TRBV29-1 and J usage is TRBJ2-7; TRBD2 agrees at 11 bases. The CDR3 runs to 15 residues. Looked up from germline, CDR1 is SQVTM and CDR2 is ANQGSEA. V gave up 4 bases and J gave up 4 bases; unmatched junction bases: 9. CDR3 residues: CSVALAGASSYEQYF. In nucleotides, the CDR3 is TGCAGCGTTGCACTAGCGGGGGCCTCCAGTTACGAGCAGTACTTC.

With regard to this clone: Because it lacks the conserved phenylalanine or tryptophan at the end, this CDR3 is likely a read error. The chain couples TRBV19 to TRBJ2-4; D perhaps matches TRBD1 (6 bases). The CDR3 extends over 14 amino acids. Germline loops: CDR1 LNHDA, CDR2 SQIVND (reference sequence). Trimming shortened V by 5 bases and J by 1 base, and 9 bases separated the two germline ends. The CDR3 protein is CASSHREAKNIQYL. The CDR3 DNA sequence: TGTGCCAGTAGTCACAGGGAGGCCAAAAACATTCAGTACCTC.

A few counts support this clone. This chain links TRBV4-1 with TRBJ2-4; 12 bases align to TRBD2. Trimming cost V 1 base and J 8 bases; bases outside gene matches: 9. Germline V gene lookup returns CDR1 MGHRA and CDR2 YSYEKL. CDR3 length: 17 residues. The CDR3 here is CASSQGALAGGLDIQYF. The DNA of the CDR3 is TGCGCCAGCAGCCAAGGAGCCCTAGCGGGGGGGCTGGACATTCAGTACTTC.

In this sample, this clone turned up a few times. V usage is TRBV10-3 and J usage is TRBJ2-3; 9 nucleotides match TRBD2. Germline CDR1 and CDR2: ENHRY and SYGVKD. Germline trimming cut 3 bases from V and 6 bases from J; bases unmatched to any gene: 4. This CDR3 contains 14 residues. The CDR3 coding sequence is TGTGCCATCAGTGACGGACTAGCGAAGGATACGCAGTATTTT. Protein sequence: CAISDGLAKDTQYF.

The sample holds a few counts of this clone. This rearrangement joins TRBV10-3 to TRBJ2-1; 9 bases are a match to TRBD1. The CDR3 runs 14 residues. J lost 7 bases, V lost 6 bases, and 7 bases had no gene match. Germline CDR1 reads ENHRY; CDR2 reads SYGVKD. The CDR3 bases are TGTGCCATCAGCCACCGGGACAGGGAAAATGAGCAGTTCTTC. Residues: CAISHRDRENEQFF.

The rearrangement uses TRBV6-6 and TRBJ2-1; D is possibly TRBD1 (5 bases). V was cut by 4 bases and J by 3 bases, with 10 bases left in between. The CDR3 runs to 14 residues. Germline assignment: CDR1 MNHNY and CDR2 SVGAGI (reference sequence). The CDR3 nucleotides read TGTGCCAGCAGTTTAGACAGTATCTACAATGAGCAGTTCTTC. Amino acid sequence: CASSLDSIYNEQFF.

Turning to this clone: At the DNA level, this CDR3 is encoded by other sequences in the same sample as well. The chain recombines TRBV20-1 with TRBJ2-7; D gene ambiguous. Trimming pared 2 bases from V and 3 bases from J, leaving 5 bases between. The CDR3 totals 11 residues. CDR1 DFQATT and CDR2 SNEGSKA come from the germline V gene (reference sequence). The CDR3 DNA follows: TGCAGTGCTAGACCAGACTACGAGCAGTACTTC. It yields the protein CSARPDYEQYF.

The rearrangement links TRBV9 to TRBJ2-7; D may match TRBD1 or TRBD2 (6 bases each). The germline V gene encodes CDR1 SGDLS and CDR2 YYNGEE. V lost 0 bases and J lost 3, with 13 bases in between. The CDR3 is 15 amino acids. In DNA form, the CDR3 reads TGTGCCAGCAGCGTAGGTCGCGGGACACACTACGAGCAGTACTTC. Translating it yields CASSVGRGTHYEQYF. Drawing the rest from reference TRBV9 and TRBJ2-7, the complete variable domain is DSGVTQTPKHLITATGQRVTLRCSPRSGDLSVYWYQQSLDQGLQFLIQYYNGEERAKGNILERFSAQQFPDLHSELNLSSLELGDSALYFCASSVGRGTHYEQYFGPGTRLTVT.